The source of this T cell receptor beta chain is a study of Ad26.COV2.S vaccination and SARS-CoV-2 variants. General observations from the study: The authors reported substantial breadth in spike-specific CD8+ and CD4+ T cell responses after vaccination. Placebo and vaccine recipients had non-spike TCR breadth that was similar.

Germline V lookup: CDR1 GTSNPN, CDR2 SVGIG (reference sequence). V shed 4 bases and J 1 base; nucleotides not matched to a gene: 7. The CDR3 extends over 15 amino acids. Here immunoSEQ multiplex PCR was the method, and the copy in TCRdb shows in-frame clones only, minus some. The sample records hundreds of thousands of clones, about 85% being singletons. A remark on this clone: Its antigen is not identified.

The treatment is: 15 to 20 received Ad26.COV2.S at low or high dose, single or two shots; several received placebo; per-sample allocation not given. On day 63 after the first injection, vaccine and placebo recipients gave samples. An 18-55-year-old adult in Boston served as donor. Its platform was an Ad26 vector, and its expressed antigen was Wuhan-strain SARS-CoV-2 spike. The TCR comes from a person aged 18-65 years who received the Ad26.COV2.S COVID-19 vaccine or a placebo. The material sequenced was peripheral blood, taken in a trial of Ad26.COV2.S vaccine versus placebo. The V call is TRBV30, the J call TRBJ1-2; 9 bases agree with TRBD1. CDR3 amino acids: CAWTKDRGGNYGYTF. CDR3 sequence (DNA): TGTGCCTGGACTAAGGACAGGGGCGGTAACTATGGCTACACCTTC.